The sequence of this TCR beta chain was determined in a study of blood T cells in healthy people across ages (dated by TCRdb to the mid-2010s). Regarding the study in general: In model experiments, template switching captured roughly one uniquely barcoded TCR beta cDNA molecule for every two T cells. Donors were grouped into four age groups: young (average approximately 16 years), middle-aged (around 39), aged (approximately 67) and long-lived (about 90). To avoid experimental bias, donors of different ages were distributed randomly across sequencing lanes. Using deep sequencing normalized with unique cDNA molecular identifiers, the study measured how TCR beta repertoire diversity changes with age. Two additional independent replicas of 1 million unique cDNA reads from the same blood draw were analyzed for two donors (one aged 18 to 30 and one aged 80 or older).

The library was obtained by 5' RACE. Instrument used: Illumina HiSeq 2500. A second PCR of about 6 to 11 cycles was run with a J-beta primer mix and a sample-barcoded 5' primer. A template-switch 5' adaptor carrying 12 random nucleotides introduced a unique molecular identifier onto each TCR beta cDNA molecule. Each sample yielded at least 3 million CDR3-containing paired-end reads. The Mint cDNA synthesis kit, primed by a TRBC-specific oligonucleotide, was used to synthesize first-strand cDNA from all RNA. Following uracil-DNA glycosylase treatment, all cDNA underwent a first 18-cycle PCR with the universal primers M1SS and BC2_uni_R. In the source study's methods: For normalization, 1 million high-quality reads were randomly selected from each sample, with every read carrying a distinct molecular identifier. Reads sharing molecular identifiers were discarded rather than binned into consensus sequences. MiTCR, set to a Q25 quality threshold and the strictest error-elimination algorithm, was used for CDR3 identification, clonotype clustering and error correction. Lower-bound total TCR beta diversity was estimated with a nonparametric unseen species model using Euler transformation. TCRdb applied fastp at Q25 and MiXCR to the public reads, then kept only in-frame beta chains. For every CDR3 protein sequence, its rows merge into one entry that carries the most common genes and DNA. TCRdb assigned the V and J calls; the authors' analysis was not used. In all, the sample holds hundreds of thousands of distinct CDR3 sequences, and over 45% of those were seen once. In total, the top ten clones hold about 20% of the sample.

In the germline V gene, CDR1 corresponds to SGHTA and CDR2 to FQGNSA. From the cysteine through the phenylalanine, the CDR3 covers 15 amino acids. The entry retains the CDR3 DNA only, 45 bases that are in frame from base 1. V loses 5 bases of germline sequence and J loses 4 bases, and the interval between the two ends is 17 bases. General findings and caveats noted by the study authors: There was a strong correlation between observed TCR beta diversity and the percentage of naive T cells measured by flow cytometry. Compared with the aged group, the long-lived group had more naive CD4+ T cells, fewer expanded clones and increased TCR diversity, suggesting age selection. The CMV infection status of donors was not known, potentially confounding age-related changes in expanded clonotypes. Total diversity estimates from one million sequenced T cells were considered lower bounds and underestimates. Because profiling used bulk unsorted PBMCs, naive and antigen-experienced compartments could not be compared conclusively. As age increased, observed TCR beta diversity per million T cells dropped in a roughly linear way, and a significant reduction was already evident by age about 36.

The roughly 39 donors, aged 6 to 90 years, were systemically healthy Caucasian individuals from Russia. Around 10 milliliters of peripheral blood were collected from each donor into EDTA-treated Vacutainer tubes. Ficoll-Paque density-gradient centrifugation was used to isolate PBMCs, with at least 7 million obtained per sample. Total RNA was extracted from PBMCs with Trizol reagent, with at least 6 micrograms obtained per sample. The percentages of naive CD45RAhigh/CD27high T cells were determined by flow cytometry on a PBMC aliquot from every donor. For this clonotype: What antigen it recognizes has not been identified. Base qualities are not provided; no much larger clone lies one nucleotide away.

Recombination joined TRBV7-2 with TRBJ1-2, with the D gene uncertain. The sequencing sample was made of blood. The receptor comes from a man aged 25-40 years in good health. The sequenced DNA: TGTGCCAGCAGCCCGACGGGCGGATTGCCCTATGGCTACACCTTC. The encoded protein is CASSPTGGLPYGYTF.